The 31 T cell receptor beta chains below all came from one sample that was sequenced in a study of T cells after yellow fever vaccination (dated by TCRdb to the late 2010s). Taken with the paper, the label for treatment or condition translates to: live attenuated yellow fever vaccine strain. Library preparation used 5' RACE. This sample was sequenced with an Illumina HiSeq 2500. TCRdb cleaned the public reads at Q25 with fastp, built clones with MiXCR and kept in-frame beta chains. Rows are unified per CDR3 protein, each entry keeping the most common DNA and genes. Within this sample are roughly 310,000 distinct CDR3 sequences, with 8.7% of them counted one time only. The leading ten clones occupy under 20% of the sample. The sequenced sample was PBMCs, obtained on the day of the first yellow fever vaccination. These TCRs come from a young man who received the YFV17D yellow fever vaccine.

This clonotype was seen at least ten times. J is TRBJ1-3 and V is TRBV7-2, with a possible D match to TRBD1 (5 bases). Germline-derived CDR1 and CDR2 are SGHTA and FQGNSA. V dropped 5 bases and J dropped 0 bases, with 11 bases sitting between them. CDR3 length equals 15 residues. CDR3 nucleotides: TGTGCCAGCAGCATTGGACAATTCTCTGGAAACACCATATATTTT. It is translated as CASSIGQFSGNTIYF.

This clonotype is categorized as medium-sized. The chain joins TRBV5-1 to TRBJ1-1; 9 positions agree with TRBD1. The CDR3 spans 13 residues. Germline lookup yields CDR1 SGHRS and CDR2 YFSETQ. The junction had 3 bases not matched to a gene; V was cut back by 0 bases and J by 9 bases. CDR3 DNA: TGCGCCAGCAGCTTGGGCGACAGGGGGAAAGCTTTCTTT. Translated, it gives CASSLGDRGKAFF.

The chain joins TRBV7-2 to TRBJ2-7; D unclear. Germline CDR1 reads SGHTA; CDR2 reads FQGNSA. Trimming stripped 2 bases from V and 5 bases from J, with 7 bases between. This CDR3 has 12 residues. The CDR3 reads CASSLKGDEQYF. The CDR3 coding sequence is TGTGCCAGCAGCTTAAAGGGTGACGAGCAGTACTTC.

This clonotype was picked up a small number of times. The chain employs TRBV18 and TRBJ1-3, with no clear D. Deletions cut 1 base from V and 0 bases from J, with 7 bases between. Germline CDR1 reads KGHSH; CDR2 reads LQKENI. The CDR3 sequence is 15 residues long. Here the CDR3 reads CASSPQSLSGNTIYF. For the CDR3, the DNA is TGTGCCAGCTCACCACAGAGCCTCTCTGGAAACACCATATATTTT.

This clonotype was recorded at least ten times. CDR3: CASGSFNEQYF. The CDR3 coding sequence is TGTGCCTCCGGGAGTTTCAACGAGCAGTACTTC. V is TRBV7-2 and J is TRBJ2-7, with a possible D match to TRBD2 (6 bases). Germline loops: CDR1 SGHTA, CDR2 FQGNSA. V gave up 11 bases and J gave up 5 bases, with 13 bases separating them. This CDR3 spans 11 amino acids. The full variable domain, with the rest looked up from reference TRBV7-2 and TRBJ2-7, is GAGVSQSPSNKVTEKGKDVELRCDPISGHTALYWYRQSLGQGLEFLIYFQGNSAPDKSGLPSDRFSAERTGGSVSTLTIQRTQQEDSAVYLCASGSFNEQYFGPGTRLTVT.

This chain's CDR3 is CASSIGTGRETQYF. The CDR3 nucleotides are TGTGCCAGCAGCATAGGGACGGGGCGAGAGACCCAGTACTTC. The gene calls are TRBV7-2 and TRBJ2-5; D may match TRBD1 or TRBD2 (5 bases each). CDR1 SGHTA and CDR2 FQGNSA come from the germline V gene. There are 14 residues in the CDR3. Trimming shortened V by 5 bases and J by 4 bases, and 14 bases separated the two germline ends.

This clonotype was counted between two and nine times. The rearrangement links TRBV2 to TRBJ2-5; 10 positions match TRBD1. The ends lost 7 bases at V and 2 bases at J; junction bases unmatched: 4. CDR3 length: 14 residues. CDR1 is SNHLY and CDR2 is FYNNEI in the germline V gene. CDR3 sequence: CASTRTGGQETQYF. DNA of the CDR3: TGTGCCAGCACTCGGACAGGGGGGCAAGAGACCCAGTACTTC.

This clonotype has just a few counts. This chain uses TRBV6-1 with TRBJ1-6; TRBD1 is a possible D gene (5 bases). V shed 6 bases and J shed 3 bases, with 15 bases lying between them. The CDR3 runs to 16 residues. Germline CDR1 is MNHNS and CDR2 is SASEGT. The CDR3, as DNA: TGTGCCAGCAGCGTGAGCGGGACGGACTATAATTCACCCCTCCACTTT. Its translation: CASSVSGTDYNSPLHF.

This chain links TRBV7-9 with TRBJ1-2; 8 nucleotides line up with TRBD1. Germline values: CDR1 SEHNR, CDR2 FQNEAQ (reference sequence). V dropped 5 bases and J dropped 7; count of bases not matched to a gene: 9. The CDR3 runs 14 residues. CDR3 nucleotides: TGTGCCAGCAGCCAAAAACCGGACAGGGTTGGCTACACCTTC. Translated, it gives CASSQKPDRVGYTF.

The chain is built from TRBV6-1 and TRBJ2-7; possible D gene TRBD1, 5 bases. Trimming shortened V by 10 bases and J by 0 bases, and 13 bases separated the two germline ends. Germline loops: CDR1 MNHNS, CDR2 SASEGT. The CDR3 runs 13 residues. The CDR3 sequence is CATHLTVSYEQYF. The CDR3 DNA follows: TGTGCCACCCACTTGACAGTCTCCTACGAGCAGTACTTC.

V gene TRBV6-2 or TRBV6-3 combines with J gene TRBJ2-2; possible D gene TRBD1, 6 bases. The germline V and J ends were trimmed by 6 bases and 5 bases, with 16 bases remaining between them. This CDR3 has 15 residues. Germline V CDR1 and CDR2: MNHEY, SVGEGT. The CDR3 sequence is CASSLPVRGTGELFF. For the CDR3, the DNA is TGTGCCAGCAGCCTCCCGGTCAGGGGTACCGGGGAGCTGTTTTTT.

This clonotype was detected ten times or more. The chain uses TRBV28 and TRBJ1-1; D remains unclear. Germline CDR1 reads MDHEN; CDR2 reads SYDVKM. The CDR3 is 12 residues long. The germline V and J ends were trimmed by 6 bases and 0 bases, with 5 bases remaining between them. CDR3 residues: CASREMNTEAFF. CDR3 bases: TGTGCCAGCAGAGAAATGAACACTGAAGCTTTCTTT.

This chain uses TRBV7-2 with TRBJ2-5; TRBD1 might be the D (7 bases). The CDR3 sequence is 15 residues long. In germline, CDR1 is SGHTA, CDR2 FQGNSA. With 6 bases removed from V and 2 bases from J, the gap between germline ends came to 16 bases. CDR3 nucleotide sequence: TGTGCCAGCAGTTTCGGAGGGGGCGAACAAGAGACCCAGTACTTC. Residues: CASSFGGGEQETQYF.

The chain employs TRBV7-2 and TRBJ1-6; D is unclear. V lost 5 bases and J 10 bases, leaving 15 bases between the germline ends. The CDR3 sequence is 14 residues long. Germline loops: CDR1 SGHTA, CDR2 FQGNSA. DNA of the CDR3: TGTGCCAGCAGCCCGGTAGGACGTGGATCACCCCTCCACTTT. Its translation: CASSPVGRGSPLHF.

Many counts were recorded for this clonotype. This chain joins TRBV4-1 and TRBJ1-1; perhaps TRBD1 as D (5 bases). CDR1 is MGHRA, CDR2 YSYEKL, per germline. This CDR3 has 15 amino acids. The V and J ends lost 4 bases and 0 bases respectively, with 12 bases between them. This CDR3 is CASSLQGVLNTEAFF. DNA of the CDR3: TGCGCCAGCAGCCTGCAGGGAGTACTGAACACTGAAGCTTTCTTT.

This clonotype was counted at least ten times. The chain joins TRBV5-1 to TRBJ2-1, with D possibly TRBD2 on 6 matching bases. Deletions cut 2 bases from V and 5 bases from J, with 14 bases between. This CDR3 comprises 15 residues. CDR1 is SGHRS and CDR2 is YFSETQ in the germline V gene. The CDR3, as DNA: TGCGCCAGCAGCTTCAATACCGGGAGTGACAATGAGCAGTTCTTC. Translation gives CASSFNTGSDNEQFF.

In its sample, this clonotype was seen many times. J is TRBJ1-6 and V is TRBV7-2, with 9 bases matching TRBD1. The CDR3 covers 15 residues. V shed 6 bases, J shed 13 bases, and the junction held 13 bases outside the gene matches. The germline gives CDR1 SGHTA, CDR2 FQGNSA. The CDR3 reads CASSDRGQTGGPLHF. CDR3 DNA sequence: TGTGCCAGCAGTGATAGAGGGCAGACAGGGGGGCCCCTCCACTTT.

This clonotype was detected many times. J is TRBJ2-7 and V is TRBV4-3; D may be TRBD1 or TRBD2 (5 bases each). V dropped 0 bases and J dropped 3 bases, with 9 bases sitting between them. Germline loops: CDR1 LGHNA, CDR2 YSLEER. The CDR3 extends over 14 amino acids. The CDR3, as DNA: TGCGCCAGCAGCCAAGATTTGGGGGTCTACGAGCAGTACTTC. This codes for CASSQDLGVYEQYF.

The chain joins TRBV29-1 to TRBJ2-7; weak D call: TRBD1 (5 bases). The V gene lost 4 bases and the J gene lost 3 bases, with 13 bases spanning the gap. CDR3 length equals 13 residues. The germline V gene has CDR1 SQVTM and CDR2 ANQGSEA. CDR3 coding DNA: TGCAGCGTTGTGGGGCCCCTGGGCTACGAGCAGTACTTC. The encoded protein is CSVVGPLGYEQYF.

The J gene is TRBJ2-7, the V gene TRBV6-2 or TRBV6-3, with D perhaps matching TRBD1 (5 bases). Germline-derived CDR1 and CDR2 are MNHEY and SVGEGT. This CDR3 spans 13 amino acids. V was shortened by 6 bases and J by 4 bases, with 13 bases between the two germline ends. The CDR3 reads CASRKDTSYEQYV. CDR3 in DNA: TGTGCCAGCAGAAAGGACACTTCTTACGAGCAGTACGTC.

In this sample, this clonotype turned up a few times. The chain links TRBV27 to TRBJ2-2, with D tentatively TRBD1 or TRBD2 (5 bases each). V lost 0 bases, J lost 5 bases, and 16 bases lay in between. This CDR3 has 17 residues. The germline CDR1 and CDR2 sequences are MNHEY and SMNVEV (reference sequence). The CDR3 loop is CASSLSLFRGVTGELFF. CDR3 sequence (DNA): TGTGCCAGCAGTTTATCCCTTTTTCGAGGGGTGACCGGGGAGCTGTTTTTT.

The chain combines TRBV20-1 with TRBJ2-1; D gene uncertain. The germline V gene has CDR1 DFQATT and CDR2 SNEGSKA (reference sequence). V lost 3 bases and J 5 bases, leaving 8 bases between the germline ends. This CDR3 is built from 12 residues. The DNA of the CDR3 is TGCAGTGCTAGCCCCCACGACAATGAGCAGTTCTTC. Translated: CSASPHDNEQFF.

The chain employs TRBV13 and TRBJ2-1, with 12 positions matching TRBD1. Germline CDR1 and CDR2: PRHDT and FYEKMQ (reference sequence). Trimming took 5 bases from V and 8 from J; bases not matched to a gene: 7. CDR3 size: 15 residues. CDR3 sequence: CASSLLGQGADEQFF. As DNA, the CDR3 is TGTGCCAGCAGCCTCTTGGGACAGGGGGCCGATGAGCAGTTCTTC.

This clonotype was seen a few times. The chain recombines TRBV27 with TRBJ1-2, with D hard to call. There are 15 residues in the CDR3. With 1 base removed from V and 3 bases from J, the gap between germline ends came to 12 bases. Germline V lookup: CDR1 MNHEY, CDR2 SMNVEV (reference sequence). CDR3 protein: CASSLFGGADYGYTF. In DNA, the CDR3 is TGTGCCAGCAGTTTATTTGGCGGCGCGGACTATGGCTACACCTTC.

The V and J genes are TRBV30 and TRBJ1-6, with D maybe TRBD1 (5 bases). This CDR3 has 13 residues. Germline V CDR1 and CDR2: GTSNPN, SVGIG (reference sequence). Trimming stripped 0 bases from V and 10 bases from J, with 10 bases between. Here the CDR3 reads CAWSVQAGSPLHF. In nucleotides, the CDR3 is TGTGCCTGGAGTGTACAGGCCGGATCACCCCTCCACTTT.

The V gene is TRBV9, the J gene TRBJ2-3; D not certain. CDR3 size: 15 residues. Trimming cost V 2 bases and J 3 bases, with 13 bases left between them. Germline loops: CDR1 SGDLS, CDR2 YYNGEE. As DNA, the CDR3 is TGTGCCAGCAGCGTCCACCCGGCTGTGACAGATACGCAGTATTTT. As protein: CASSVHPAVTDTQYF.

J is TRBJ2-1 and V is TRBV29-1; D may be TRBD2 (7 bases). This CDR3 is built from 13 residues. Per the germline V gene, CDR1 is SQVTM and CDR2 is ANQGSEA. DNA for the CDR3: TGCTCGGGGGGCAGGGTGGCCTACAATGAGCAGTTCTTC. This sequence encodes CSGGRVAYNEQFF.

This clonotype was detected only a few times. The V gene is TRBV27, the J gene TRBJ1-1, with D possibly matching TRBD1 (5 bases). V lost 5 bases and J lost 10, with 11 bases in between. Germline-derived CDR1 and CDR2 are MNHEY and SMNVEV (reference sequence). The length of the CDR3 is 11 residues. CDR3 sequence: CASSGWGVAFF. The CDR3 nucleotides are TGTGCCAGCAGTGGGTGGGGGGTAGCTTTCTTT.

The J gene is TRBJ1-1, the V gene TRBV5-4, with D unresolved. Trimming removed 4 bases at V and 1 base at J, with 17 bases between. CDR3 size: 16 residues. The germline gives CDR1 SGHNT, CDR2 YYREEE (reference sequence). Here the CDR3 DNA reads TGTGCCAGCAGCCGTTTCGACCGCGTTACGAACACTGAAGCTTTCTTT. Its translation: CASSRFDRVTNTEAFF. Combining the CDR3 with reference TRBV5-4 and TRBJ1-1 gives the whole variable domain ETGVTQSPTHLIKTRGQQVTLRCSSQSGHNTVSWYQQALGQGPQFIFQYYREEENGRGNFPPRFSGLQFPNYSSELNVNALELDDSALYLCASSRFDRVTNTEAFFGQGTRLTVV.

This clonotype came up a few times. This chain connects TRBV5-1 to TRBJ2-6; 7 bases agree with TRBD2. CDR3 length: 16 residues. V shed 1 base and J 3 bases; nucleotides not matched to a gene: 4. From germline, CDR1 is SGHRS and CDR2 YFSETQ. Here the CDR3 reads CASSLLRGNGANVLTF. DNA of the CDR3: TGCGCCAGCAGCTTGTTGCGGGGGAATGGGGCCAACGTCCTGACTTTC.

This clonotype turned up a few times. V is TRBV5-6 and J is TRBJ2-2; 8 bases are shared with TRBD2. V gave up 7 bases and J gave up 4 bases; unmatched junction bases: 6. Germline lookup yields CDR1 SGHDT and CDR2 YYEEEE. The CDR3 has 14 amino acids. CDR3 in DNA: TGTGCCAGCCTCCGGGGGGGTGGCACCGGGGAGCTGTTTTTT. Amino acid sequence: CASLRGGGTGELFF.